This T cell receptor (beta chain) came from a study of T-cell reconstitution after alpha-beta-depleted transplantation in children. This clonotype was counted between two and nine times. As yet, its antigen is unknown. Study observations and caveats: Alpha-beta T cells present about two months after transplant were reported to originate from several hundred expanded graft clones. The study traced high day-60 TCRbeta diversity in some patients to surviving recipient T cells and thymic progenitors.

The V end was cut by 0 bases, the J end by 1 base, with 9 bases between. The CDR3 sequence is 15 residues long. Per germline, CDR1 LGHNA and CDR2 YNFKEQ. Construction of the TCRbeta library involved unique molecular identifiers. One entry per CDR3 protein results from TCRdb running MiXCR on the PCR reads. There are roughly 310,000 distinct CDR3 sequences in the sample; 23% occur only once, and over 9.5% lies in the top ten. The V call is TRBV4-2, the J call TRBJ2-5; no clear D. The sequenced sample was PBMCs, mostly from graft donor cells, obtained 180 days after TCRalphabeta/CD19-depleted stem cell transplant. This sequence was found in a male patient aged 5 to 17 who had a stem cell transplant for acute lymphoblastic leukemia, so the T cells may come from the graft donor. The CDR3 protein is CASSQDRPPQETQYF. As DNA, the CDR3 is TGTGCCAGCAGCCAAGACCGTCCACCCCAAGAGACCCAGTACTTC.